This is a list of T cell receptor beta chains from one sample in a study of T cell responses to AZD1222 COVID-19 vaccine. Generated by immunoSEQ multiplex PCR, the TCRdb table keeps only in-frame clones and is missing some. The table has tens of thousands of clones, approximately 90% seen once. Sequences were derived from peripheral blood, sampled on day 0 of AZD1222 vaccination. The source is an adult in good health. Both conserved end residues are part of each CDR3. Each record gives: CDR3 DNA, CDR3 protein, J gene, V gene, D gene, CDR3 length, clone size. A D gene is named only where the DNA matches it firmly. Expanded clones get a size class; other rows say once, few or many, or leave the size out.

TGTGCCAGCAGGGTGACTAGCGGGGGATCGGTGGACTTC,CASRVTSGGSVDF,TRBJ2-7,TRBV2,TRBD2,13,NA
TGTGCCACCAAGTGGCGGAGGAACACCGGGGAGCTGTTTTTT,CATKWRRNTGELFF,TRBJ2-2,TRBV6-5,NA,14,NA
TGCGCCAGCAGCTCTACAGGTATGAACACTGAAGCTTTCTTT,CASSSTGMNTEAFF,TRBJ1-1,TRBV5-1,NA,14,NA
TGTGCCAGCAGCCCAGGGACTAGCGGGGTCTACAATGAGCAGTTCTTC,CASSPGTSGVYNEQFF,TRBJ2-1,TRBV9,TRBD2,16,once
TGTGCCAGCCAGACCTGGCGAGATGAAGCTTTCTTT,CASQTWRDEAFF,TRBJ1-1,TRBV28,NA,12,NA
TGTGCCAGCAGCCTTACAGGGGGCGCCGGCCAGCCCCAGCATTTT,CASSLTGGAGQPQHF,TRBJ1-5,TRBV3-1/TRBV3-2,TRBD1,15,NA
TGCGCCAGCAGTGAGGATCGGAACACTGAAGCTTTCTTT,CASSEDRNTEAFF,TRBJ1-1,TRBV10-2,NA,13,NA
TGTGCCACCAGCAGAGAAGGACAAATGATTAATGAAAAACTGTTTTTT,CATSREGQMINEKLFF,TRBJ1-4,TRBV15,NA,16,NA
TGTGCCAGTAGTACGGACAGGGAATACGATGACTATGGCTACACCTTC,CASSTDREYDDYGYTF,TRBJ1-2,TRBV19,TRBD1,16,NA
TGTGCCAGCAGTTACTCTGCCAAGCGGGGGGCGGGGACCCAGTACTTC,CASSYSAKRGAGTQYF,TRBJ2-5,TRBV6-2/TRBV6-3,TRBD2,16,NA
TGTGCCAGCTCACTCAACAGGGTAACCATGAACACTGAAGCTTTCTTT,CASSLNRVTMNTEAFF,TRBJ1-1,TRBV18,NA,16,once
TGTGCCAGTAGTCCCCTCCAGGTGGTTGAAGCTTTCTTT,CASSPLQVVEAFF,TRBJ1-1,TRBV19,NA,13,few
TGCGCCAGCAGCCCAGGGAGGGTTCTAGAAGCTTTCTTT,CASSPGRVLEAFF,TRBJ1-1,TRBV4-1,NA,13,NA
TGTGCCAGCAGCGAGGGGACCGGGGCCGGGGAGCTGTTTTTT,CASSEGTGAGELFF,TRBJ2-2,TRBV5-6,NA,14,NA
TGTGCCAGCAGTGACGAAGCGGGGGGCCGTACAGATACGCAGTATTTT,CASSDEAGGRTDTQYF,TRBJ2-3,TRBV2,TRBD2,16,NA
TGTGCCAGCAGTTTAGGGGGGAGTTACTATGGCTACACCTTC,CASSLGGSYYGYTF,TRBJ1-2,TRBV27,NA,14,NA
TGTGCCGCAAACTCGGGGACAGCCAACACTGAAGCTTTCTTT,CAANSGTANTEAFF,TRBJ1-1,TRBV10-3,TRBD1,14,NA
TGTGCCAGCACGGCGGGTCAAGCAGCTTTCTTT,CASTAGQAAFF,TRBJ1-1,TRBV6-6,NA,11,NA
TGTGCCAGCAGCTGGGGACAGGGGGTCACTGAAGCTTTCTTT,CASSWGQGVTEAFF,TRBJ1-1,TRBV5-5,TRBD1,14,few
TGTGCCAGTACGACTTACAAGAACACCGGGGAGCTGTTTTTT,CASTTYKNTGELFF,TRBJ2-2,TRBV19,NA,14,NA
TGTGCCAGCAGCCACGACATAGGGGGTGAAAAACTGTTTTTT,CASSHDIGGEKLFF,TRBJ1-4,TRBV11-1,NA,14,once
TGCGCCAGCAGCCAGGGGGACAGGGAAAATTCACCCCTCCACTTT,CASSQGDRENSPLHF,TRBJ1-6,TRBV4-3,TRBD1,15,NA
TGTGCCAGCAGCTTAGGGTTGGACAGGAATGGCTACACCTTC,CASSLGLDRNGYTF,TRBJ1-2,TRBV7-9,TRBD1,14,NA
TGTGCCAGCACCCCTGGAACGGGGGGCACTGAAGCTTTCTTT,CASTPGTGGTEAFF,TRBJ1-1,TRBV7-8,NA,14,NA
TGTGCCAGCAGCTGGAGGACCGGGACTCTGGGGGAAAAACTGTTTTTT,CASSWRTGTLGEKLFF,TRBJ1-4,TRBV5-6,NA,16,NA
TGCGCCAGCAGCCTCTGGACAGGAGGGAATGGCTACACCTTC,CASSLWTGGNGYTF,TRBJ1-2,TRBV5-1,TRBD1,14,NA
TGTGCCAGCAGCGATCGACAGGCCTCCTCTGGAAACACCATATATTTT,CASSDRQASSGNTIYF,TRBJ1-3,TRBV6-2/TRBV6-3,NA,16,NA
TGTGCCAGCAGCTTTAGCCTAATATCGTCCGAGCAGTACTTC,CASSFSLISSEQYF,TRBJ2-7,TRBV5-4,NA,14,NA
TGTGCCTGGAACGGTGGGACCGTGGGAACTGAAGCTTTCTTT,CAWNGGTVGTEAFF,TRBJ1-1,TRBV30,NA,14,NA
TGCGCCAGCAGCTTGCGCAGCCCTGACACAGATACGCAGTATTTT,CASSLRSPDTDTQYF,TRBJ2-3,TRBV5-1,NA,15,NA
TGTGCCACCTCTGATAAGAACACTGAAGCTTTCTTT,CATSDKNTEAFF,TRBJ1-1,TRBV25-1,NA,12,NA
TGCGCCAGCAGCTTGAATGGGTTCGGCACTGAAGCTTTCTTT,CASSLNGFGTEAFF,TRBJ1-1,TRBV5-1,NA,14,NA
TGCAGTGCTAGTTTCATAACAGGGAGGGCATATGGCTACACCTTC,CSASFITGRAYGYTF,TRBJ1-2,TRBV20-1,NA,15,NA
TGTGCCAGCAGCCACCCGGGACAGTTTGCCGGCTACACCTTC,CASSHPGQFAGYTF,TRBJ1-2,TRBV4-2,TRBD1,14,NA
TGTGCCAGCAGCGGGGTGGGGGGCACCTACGAGCAGTACTTC,CASSGVGGTYEQYF,TRBJ2-7,TRBV9,NA,14,once
TGTGCCAGCTCACCGGTTGGGAGGTCCGAAGCTTTCTTT,CASSPVGRSEAFF,TRBJ1-1,TRBV18,NA,13,NA
TGCGCCAGCAGCCTCGGGACAGGGGGTACCGGGGAGCTGTTTTTT,CASSLGTGGTGELFF,TRBJ2-2,TRBV5-1,TRBD1,15,NA
TGTGCCAGCAGCTTAAGGGGGACAGGGGTTAACAATGAGCAGTTCTTC,CASSLRGTGVNNEQFF,TRBJ2-1,TRBV7-3,TRBD1,16,NA
TGTGCCAGCAAACTAACTGGACAAGTAGGGGAGACCCAGTACTTC,CASKLTGQVGETQYF,TRBJ2-5,TRBV2,NA,15,NA
TGCGCCAGCAGCACAGGGCTACCCTACGAGCAGTACTTC,CASSTGLPYEQYF,TRBJ2-7,TRBV5-1,NA,13,NA
TGTGCCAGCAGTGGACTAGCGGGGGGAAATCGGTACGAGCAGTACTTC,CASSGLAGGNRYEQYF,TRBJ2-7,TRBV6-2/TRBV6-3,TRBD2,16,NA
TGTGCCAGCAGCTTAGCTCTAATGAACACTGAAGCTTTCTTT,CASSLALMNTEAFF,TRBJ1-1,TRBV11-2,NA,14,NA
TGTGCCAGCAGCCAAGAAATCGGCAGGAGCCGGAGTGAGCAGTTCTTC,CASSQEIGRSRSEQFF,TRBJ2-1,TRBV3-1/TRBV3-2,NA,16,NA
TGTGCCAGCAGTGAAATGGGACAGGGGATGCATGGCTACACCTTC,CASSEMGQGMHGYTF,TRBJ1-2,TRBV6-1,TRBD1,15,NA
TGTGCCAGCAGCTCAGACAGGAACACTGAAGCTTTCTTT,CASSSDRNTEAFF,TRBJ1-1,TRBV7-8,NA,13,NA
TGTGCCAGCAGTAAGGACAACTCCTACAATGAGCAGTTCTTC,CASSKDNSYNEQFF,TRBJ2-1,TRBV6-5,NA,14,once
TGCAGCGTTCACCCGGACACTGAAGCTTTCTTT,CSVHPDTEAFF,TRBJ1-1,TRBV29-1,NA,11,NA
TGCGCCAGCAGCTTGGTCCGAGGACAGAACACCGGGGAGCTGTTTTTT,CASSLVRGQNTGELFF,TRBJ2-2,TRBV5-1,NA,16,NA
TGTGCCAGCCGGAAAACCTTCACAGATACGCAGTATTTT,CASRKTFTDTQYF,TRBJ2-3,TRBV19,NA,13,NA
TGTGCCAGTAGTATCGGGACAGGGAGAAACTATGGCTACACCTTC,CASSIGTGRNYGYTF,TRBJ1-2,TRBV19,TRBD1,15,NA
TGTGCCAGCAGTTACGGGGCAGGGGAGGGCCCCCCCTATGGCTACACCTTC,CASSYGAGEGPPYGYTF,TRBJ1-2,TRBV6-2/TRBV6-3,NA,17,NA
TGTGCCAGCTCACCAACAGACATGAACACTGAAGCTTTCTTT,CASSPTDMNTEAFF,TRBJ1-1,TRBV18,NA,14,NA
TGTGCCTGGAGTAGGGACCGGGGGGGCCATTACAATGAGCAGTTCTTC,CAWSRDRGGHYNEQFF,TRBJ2-1,TRBV30,TRBD2,16,NA
TGTGCCAGCAGCCAAGATCGGAGGGAATACGAGCAGTACTTC,CASSQDRREYEQYF,TRBJ2-7,TRBV4-2,NA,14,NA
TGCGCCAGCAGCCAGTCGAGAGGGACCCAACGCTACAATGAGCAGTTCTTC,CASSQSRGTQRYNEQFF,TRBJ2-1,TRBV4-1,NA,17,NA
TGTGCCTGGCACGGTAGGGTGGGTGAAGCTTTCTTT,CAWHGRVGEAFF,TRBJ1-1,TRBV30,NA,12,NA
TGTGCCAGCAGCTTAGCAGCTGCGGGGCGCGGGGAGCTGTTTTTT,CASSLAAAGRGELFF,TRBJ2-2,TRBV7-9,NA,15,NA
TGTGCCAGCAGCTACGGGCGTCCGGCCGGGGGGTCCAATTCACCCCTCCACTTT,CASSYGRPAGGSNSPLHF,TRBJ1-6,TRBV3-1/TRBV3-2,NA,18,NA
TGTGCCAGCAGCTTAGAAACAGGGATTTACTACGAGCAGTACTTC,CASSLETGIYYEQYF,TRBJ2-7,TRBV7-2,NA,15,once
TGCGCCAGCAGCTCTACCGCGGGGGACTATGGCTACACCTTC,CASSSTAGDYGYTF,TRBJ1-2,TRBV5-1,NA,14,NA